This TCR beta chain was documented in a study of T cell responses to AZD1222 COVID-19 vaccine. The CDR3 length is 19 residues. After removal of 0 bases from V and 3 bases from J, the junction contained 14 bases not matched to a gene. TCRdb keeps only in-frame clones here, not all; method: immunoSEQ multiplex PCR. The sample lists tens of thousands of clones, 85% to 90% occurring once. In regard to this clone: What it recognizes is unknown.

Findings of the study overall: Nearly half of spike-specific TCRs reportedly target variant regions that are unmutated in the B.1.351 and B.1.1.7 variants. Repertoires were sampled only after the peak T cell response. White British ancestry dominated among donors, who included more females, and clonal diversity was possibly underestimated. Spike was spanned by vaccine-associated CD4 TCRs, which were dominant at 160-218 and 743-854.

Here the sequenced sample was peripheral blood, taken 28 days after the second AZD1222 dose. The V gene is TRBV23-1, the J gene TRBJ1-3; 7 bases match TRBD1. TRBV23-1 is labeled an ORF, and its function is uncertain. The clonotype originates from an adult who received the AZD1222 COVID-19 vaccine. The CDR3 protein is CASSQSQRDGTEGGNTIYF. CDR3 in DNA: TGCGCCAGCAGTCAATCGCAACGCGACGGGACAGAAGGTGGAAACACCATATATTTT.